This T cell receptor beta chain was identified in a study of OX40 agonist ivuxolimab in advanced cancers. Study at large: Participants averaged 60 years of age (range roughly 23 to 90) and were roughly 80% male. Eligibility admitted prior anti-PD-1, anti-PD-L1 or anti-CTLA-4 therapy; 30% to 40% had some.

This CDR3 has 17 residues. V was cut by 0 bases and J by 0 bases, with 14 bases left in between. Germline V gene lookup returns CDR1 SGHRS and CDR2 YFSETQ. Worth noting for this clone: The antigen is not known.

The assay was immunoSEQ multiplex PCR, and TCRdb's table has in-frame clones only and misses some. The profile covers roughly 48,000 clones, with roughly 81% appearing a single time and around 10% taken by the ten largest. Study findings and constraints: The mean number of expanded clones was higher in CD8+ T cells than in CD4+.

Source: CD4+ or CD8+ T cells sorted from blood, taken in a trial of the OX40 agonist ivuxolimab. The receptor's source is an adult with an advanced solid tumor such as melanoma, head and neck, liver or kidney cancer. The gene calls are TRBV5-1 and TRBJ2-3, with TRBD2 as a possible D gene (6 bases). The CDR3 region has the DNA TGCGCCAGCAGCTTGGGGGGTAGCGGTTTGAGCACAGATACGCAGTATTTT. Amino acids: CASSLGGSGLSTDTQYF.